The TCR beta chain under discussion was sequenced for a study of blood T cells in healthy people across ages. Isolating PBMCs gave at least 7 million of these cells per sample. A sample-barcoded 5' primer and a J-beta primer mix were used in a second PCR of about 6 to 11 cycles. Each CDR3 protein gets one entry after TCRdb re-called the 5' RACE reads with MiXCR. The sample has about 930,000 distinct CDR3 sequences, about 27% seen once. A note on this clonotype: Possible read error: a much larger clone is one base away.

The CDR3 consists of 11 residues. Germline loops: CDR1 SQVTM, CDR2 ANQGSEA. The same sample was also used in a study of T cells of mothers and their children.

Input material: blood. V usage is TRBV29-1 and J usage is TRBJ2-1; D perhaps matches TRBD1 (6 bases). This TCR came from a woman in her 40s in good health. The CDR3 loop is CSGDTYDEQFF. The CDR3 nucleotides are TGCAGCGGGGACACCTACGATGAGCAGTTCTTC.